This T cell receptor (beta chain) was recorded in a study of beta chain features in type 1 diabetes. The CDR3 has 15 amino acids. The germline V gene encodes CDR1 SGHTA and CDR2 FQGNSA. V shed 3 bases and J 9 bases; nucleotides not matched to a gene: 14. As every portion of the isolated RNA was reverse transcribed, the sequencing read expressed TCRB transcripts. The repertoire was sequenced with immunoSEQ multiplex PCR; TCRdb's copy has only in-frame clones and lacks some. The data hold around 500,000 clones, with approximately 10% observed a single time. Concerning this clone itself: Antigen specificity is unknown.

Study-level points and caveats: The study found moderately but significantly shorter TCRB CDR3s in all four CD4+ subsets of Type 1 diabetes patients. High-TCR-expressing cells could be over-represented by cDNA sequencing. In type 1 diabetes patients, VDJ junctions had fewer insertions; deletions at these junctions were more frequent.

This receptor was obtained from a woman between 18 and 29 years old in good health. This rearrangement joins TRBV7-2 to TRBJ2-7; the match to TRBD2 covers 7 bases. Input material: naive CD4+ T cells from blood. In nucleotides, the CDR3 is TGTGCCAGCAGCTTTCCCCCCTTGCTAGCGGTCGGGCAGTACTTC. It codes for CASSFPPLLAVGQYF.